This T cell receptor beta chain was obtained from a study of blood T cell repertoires in COVID-19. Original processing notes: Reference gene primer amplification yielded estimated nucleated cell counts. TCRdb's copy holds only in-frame clones and misses some; the assay was immunoSEQ multiplex PCR. V and J calls and clone size are those listed in that table; D and trimming were worked out from the DNA. This table has under 200,000 clones, around 83% appearing once. V lost 6 bases, J lost 8 bases, and 8 bases stayed unmatched. Germline loops: CDR1 ENHRY, CDR2 SYGVKD. The CDR3 loop spans 13 amino acids. The gene calls are TRBV10-3 and TRBJ1-1; 8 bases match TRBD1. The source of this sequence is a woman of 80 years or more in a cohort sampled during active or convalescent COVID-19. Sequenced: peripheral blood. CDR3 in DNA: TGTGCCATCAGGGACAGGGAAGGGTTCGAAGCTTTCTTT. Protein: CAIRDREGFEAFF.